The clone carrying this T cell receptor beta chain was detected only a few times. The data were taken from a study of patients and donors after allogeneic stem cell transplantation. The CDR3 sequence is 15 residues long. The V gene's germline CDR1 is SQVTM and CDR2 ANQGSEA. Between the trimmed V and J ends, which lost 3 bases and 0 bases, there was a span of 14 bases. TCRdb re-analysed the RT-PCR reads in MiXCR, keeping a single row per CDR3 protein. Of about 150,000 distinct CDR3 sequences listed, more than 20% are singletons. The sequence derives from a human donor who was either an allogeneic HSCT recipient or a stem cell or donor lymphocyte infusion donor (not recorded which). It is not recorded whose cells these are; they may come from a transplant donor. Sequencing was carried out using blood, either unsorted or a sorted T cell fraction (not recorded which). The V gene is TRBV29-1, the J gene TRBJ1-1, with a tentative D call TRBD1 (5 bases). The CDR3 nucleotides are TGCAGCGTTGATGGGGGGTACATTATGAACACTGAAGCTTTCTTT. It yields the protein CSVDGGYIMNTEAFF. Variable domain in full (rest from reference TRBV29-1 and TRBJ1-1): SAVISQKPSRDICQRGTSLTIQCQVDSQVTMMFWYRQQPGQSLTLIATANQGSEATYESGFVIDKFPISRPNLTFSTLTVSNMSPEDSSIYLCSVDGGYIMNTEAFFGQGTRLTVV.